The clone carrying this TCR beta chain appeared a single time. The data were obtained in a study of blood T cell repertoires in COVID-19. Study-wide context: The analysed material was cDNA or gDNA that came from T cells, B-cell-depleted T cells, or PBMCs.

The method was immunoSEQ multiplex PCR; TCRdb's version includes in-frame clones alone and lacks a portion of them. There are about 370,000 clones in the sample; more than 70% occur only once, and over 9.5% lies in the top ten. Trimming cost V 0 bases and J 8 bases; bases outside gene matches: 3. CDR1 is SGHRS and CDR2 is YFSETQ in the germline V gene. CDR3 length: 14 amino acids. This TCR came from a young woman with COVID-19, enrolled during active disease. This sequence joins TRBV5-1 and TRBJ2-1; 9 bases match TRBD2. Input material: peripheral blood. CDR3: CASSLGGRVDEQFF. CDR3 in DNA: TGCGCCAGCAGCTTGGGCGGGAGGGTGGATGAGCAGTTCTTC.